The sequence of this T cell receptor beta chain was determined in a study of CD8 T cells in ankylosing spondylitis. Findings and caveats of the study: It appeared that ankylosing spondylitis blood was characterized by a TCR beta motif of fewer than 10 highly homologous variants. Prior work had noted some motif variants in reactive arthritis blood and synovial fluid. Relatively scarce in peripheral blood, disease-linked clones were CD8+. The authors reported significant enrichment of disease-linked clones in matched ankylosing spondylitis synovial fluid.

Researchers built TCR beta libraries using quantitative 5'-RACE with molecular barcodes. A single record per CDR3 protein comes from TCRdb applying MiXCR to the 5' RACE reads. The sample contains about 420,000 distinct CDR3 sequences, 20% to 25% of which appear only once. Note on this clonotype: Its antigen is not known.

CDR3 length: 13 residues. The V end lost 5 bases, the J end lost 4 bases, and 11 bases lay between the germline ends. Germline-derived CDR1 and CDR2 are MGHRA and YSYEKL. This chain uses TRBV4-1 with TRBJ2-5; tentative D call: TRBD2 (6 bases). This TCR was sampled from a male donor with ankylosing spondylitis. Sequencing input: blood, either unsorted or a sorted T cell fraction (not recorded which). The CDR3 DNA reads TGCGCCAGCAGCACCCGAGCGGGAGAGACCCAGTACTTC. Encoded protein: CASSTRAGETQYF.